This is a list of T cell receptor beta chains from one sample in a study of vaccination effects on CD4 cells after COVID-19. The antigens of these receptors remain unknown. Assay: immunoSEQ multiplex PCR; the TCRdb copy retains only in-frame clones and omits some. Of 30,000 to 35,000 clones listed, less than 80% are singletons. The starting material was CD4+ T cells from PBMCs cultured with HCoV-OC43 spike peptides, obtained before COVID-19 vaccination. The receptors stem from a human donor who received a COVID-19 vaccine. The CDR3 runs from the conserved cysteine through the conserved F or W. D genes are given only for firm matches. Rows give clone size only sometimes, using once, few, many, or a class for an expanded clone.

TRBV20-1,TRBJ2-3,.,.,TGCAGTGCTAGAGATCTAATCGCGTATTTT,CSARDLIAYF
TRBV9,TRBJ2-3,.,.,TGTGCCAGCAGCGTAGCTGTCGGGGATACGCAGTATTTT,CASSVAVGDTQYF
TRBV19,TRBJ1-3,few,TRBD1,TGTGCCAGTAGTAGGGACAGCGGAAACACCATATATTTT,CASSRDSGNTIYF
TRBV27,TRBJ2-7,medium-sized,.,TGTGCCAGCATGCAGGGGATGGGCGAGCAGTACTTC,CASMQGMGEQYF
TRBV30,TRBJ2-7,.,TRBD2,TGTGCCTGGAGCCCGGGACTAGCGGGCACCTACGAGCAGTACTTC,CAWSPGLAGTYEQYF
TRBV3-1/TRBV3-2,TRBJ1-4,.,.,TGTGCCAGCAGCCAAGATCCGGGTGTTAATGAAAAACTGTTTTTT,CASSQDPGVNEKLFF
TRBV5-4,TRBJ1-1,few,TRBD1,TGTGCCAGCAGCCCGGGACAGGGGGCGCAGAACACTGAAGCTTTCTTT,CASSPGQGAQNTEAFF
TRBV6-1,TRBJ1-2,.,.,TGTGCCAGCAGTGACCTTTTTAGACTGCAGAGTGGCTACACCTTC,CASSDLFRLQSGYTF
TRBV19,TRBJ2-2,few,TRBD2,TGTGCCAGTAGTATACCTGGCGGGAGGATGGCGAACACCGGGGAGCTGTTTTTT,CASSIPGGRMANTGELFF
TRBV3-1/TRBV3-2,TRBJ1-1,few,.,TGTGCCAGCAGCCGCGTTGACAGCCTGAACACTGAAGCTTTCTTT,CASSRVDSLNTEAFF
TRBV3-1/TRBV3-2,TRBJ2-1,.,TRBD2,TGTGCCAGCAGCCAAGGGGTGACGACTAGCGTTGAGCAGTTCTTC,CASSQGVTTSVEQFF
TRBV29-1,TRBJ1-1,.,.,TGCAGCGGCGAATACACTGAAGCTTTCTTT,CSGEYTEAFF
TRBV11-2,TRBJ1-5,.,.,TGTGCCAGCAGCTTAGATGGAGTCGCGCGGCAGCCCCAGCATTTT,CASSLDGVARQPQHF
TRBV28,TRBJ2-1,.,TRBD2,TGTGCCAGCATCAGCCTAGCGGGAGGGTACAATGAGCAGTTCTTC,CASISLAGGYNEQFF
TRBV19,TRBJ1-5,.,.,TGTGCCAGTACCTACGGGACGGGAGGGAGTCAGCCCCAGCATTTT,CASTYGTGGSQPQHF
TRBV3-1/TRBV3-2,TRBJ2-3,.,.,TGTGCCAGCAGCCAAGCTACGCGTCAGGGTGGGACAGATACGCAGTATTTT,CASSQATRQGGTDTQYF
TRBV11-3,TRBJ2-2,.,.,TGTGCCAGCAGTCAACAGGGAAGTATCGGGGAGCTGTTTTTT,CASSQQGSIGELFF
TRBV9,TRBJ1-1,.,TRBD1,TGTGCCAGCAGCGTAGACCAGGGGGTCACTGAAGCTTTCTTT,CASSVDQGVTEAFF
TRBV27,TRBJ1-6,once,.,TGTGCCAGCAGTTTATCCCAGGGGAGTTCACCCCTCCACTTT,CASSLSQGSSPLHF
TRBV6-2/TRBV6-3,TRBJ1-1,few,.,TGTGCCAGCAGTTACTCGAACAGGATAAACACTGAAGCTTTCTTT,CASSYSNRINTEAFF
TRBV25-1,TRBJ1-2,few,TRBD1,TGTGCCAGCAGTGACAGGGGGCGCGGGGATGGCTACACCTTC,CASSDRGRGDGYTF
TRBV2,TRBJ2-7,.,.,TGTGCCAGCAGCGCCGGAGGGGGGAAGCAGTACTTC,CASSAGGGKQYF
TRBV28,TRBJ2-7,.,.,TGTGCCAGCAGTACCCAGGGAAACGAGCAGTACTTC,CASSTQGNEQYF
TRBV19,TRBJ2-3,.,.,TGTGCCAGTAGTACGTCCAGGACCAGCACAGATACGCAGTATTTT,CASSTSRTSTDTQYF
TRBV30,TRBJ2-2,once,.,TGTGCCTGGAGTGCCCTGAGCACCGGGGAGCTGTTTTTT,CAWSALSTGELFF
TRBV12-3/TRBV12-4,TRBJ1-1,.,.,TGTGCCAGCAGCCCAAGGGGGGCTGAAGCTTTCTTT,CASSPRGAEAFF
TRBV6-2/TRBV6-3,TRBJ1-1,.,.,TGTGCCAGCAGTTACGCAGGAATGAACACTGAAGCTTTCTTT,CASSYAGMNTEAFF
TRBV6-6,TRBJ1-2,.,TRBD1,TGTGCCAGCAGTAAAGGGGGCATTGGTGGCTACACCTTC,CASSKGGIGGYTF
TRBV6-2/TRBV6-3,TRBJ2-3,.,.,TGTGCCAGCAGCCCTCGACTAGGGGGGGATACGCAGTATTTT,CASSPRLGGDTQYF
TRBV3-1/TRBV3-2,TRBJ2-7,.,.,TGTGCCAGCAGCCAAGATGGACCCTACGAGCAGTACTTC,CASSQDGPYEQYF
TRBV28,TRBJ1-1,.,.,TGTGCCAGCAGCCAATCGTGGGGTGAAGCTTTCTTT,CASSQSWGEAFF
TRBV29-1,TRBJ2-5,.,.,TGCAGCTCCTGGCATCAGTTGGCCCAAGAGACCCAGTACTTC,CSSWHQLAQETQYF
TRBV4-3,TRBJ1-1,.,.,TGCGCCAGCAGCCATCTAAAGGGACGGGAGAACACTGAAGCTTTCTTT,CASSHLKGRENTEAFF
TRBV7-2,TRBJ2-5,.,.,TGTGCCAGCAGCTTAGGACCTCCGGAGACCCAGTACTTC,CASSLGPPETQYF
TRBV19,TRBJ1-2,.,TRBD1,TGTGCCAGTAGCTCGTCGGGACAGGGGACCTATGGCTACACCTTC,CASSSSGQGTYGYTF
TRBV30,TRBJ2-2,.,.,TGTGCCTGGAGGGTTGCCGGGCCGAACACCGGGGAGCTGTTTTTT,CAWRVAGPNTGELFF
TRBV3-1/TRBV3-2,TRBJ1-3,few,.,TGTGCCAGCAGCCAAGAGATACGTACCTCTGGAAACACCATATATTTT,CASSQEIRTSGNTIYF
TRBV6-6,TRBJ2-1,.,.,TGTGCCAGCAGCGATCGGGGCAGGGGAGGGGGGAATGAGCAGTTCTTC,CASSDRGRGGGNEQFF
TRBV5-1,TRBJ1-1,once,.,TGCGCCAGCAGCTTGGGTACGGGACAGAACACTGAAGCTTTCTTT,CASSLGTGQNTEAFF
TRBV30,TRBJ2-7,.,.,TGTGCCTGGAGTGTATCGCCAGCTGAGCAGTACTTC,CAWSVSPAEQYF
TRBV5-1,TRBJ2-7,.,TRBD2,TGCGCCAGCAGCTTGGGGCCGGGACTAGCGGGGGGGCTAGGCGAGCAGTACTTC,CASSLGPGLAGGLGEQYF
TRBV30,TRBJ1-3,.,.,TGTGCCTGGCGGGGGTCTGGAAACACCATATATTTT,CAWRGSGNTIYF
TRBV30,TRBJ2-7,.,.,TGTGCCCCCTTTCCCACGAGGACAGACTACGAGCAGTACTTC,CAPFPTRTDYEQYF
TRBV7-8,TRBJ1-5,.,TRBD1,TGTGCCAGCAGCCCGACAGGGCGCAATCAGCCCCAGCATTTT,CASSPTGRNQPQHF
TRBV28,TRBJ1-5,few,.,TGTGCCAGCAGTTTGACAGGAAGCCACCGGCCCCAGCATTTT,CASSLTGSHRPQHF